Sequencing of this T cell receptor (beta chain) was carried out in a study of blood T cell repertoires in COVID-19. TCRdb keeps only in-frame clones here, not all; method: immunoSEQ multiplex PCR. The table records 30,000 to 35,000 clones, approximately 93% of them present only once. V lost 2 bases, J lost 3 bases, and 8 bases lay in between. This CDR3 is built from 13 residues. Germline loops: CDR1 SQVTM, CDR2 ANQGSEA. Sequenced sample: peripheral blood. This chain connects TRBV29-1 to TRBJ2-1; a weak D match, TRBD1 (6 bases). The clonotype was recovered from a human donor in a cohort sampled during active COVID-19. The CDR3 loop reads CSVEQGNYNEQFF. The CDR3 coding sequence is TGCAGCGTTGAACAGGGGAACTACAATGAGCAGTTCTTC.